This TCR beta chain was sequenced in a study of cytomegalovirus exposure and HLA in healthy donors (dated by TCRdb to the late 2010s). Study-wide context: In an earlier analysis of fewer than 750 of the donors, approximately 300 Gb of sequence data and about 110 million unique TCR beta sequences from roughly 190 million T cells were reported. An early release that covered about 600 HLA-typed donors contained around 300 gigabases of sequencing data and tens of millions of unique TCR sequences. Of the 350 to 450 genotyped donors, roughly 76% were placed in the genetic ancestry cluster associated with self-reported Caucasian donors. The study aimed to test whether signatures of past pathogen exposure could be identified by cataloging public T cell receptors. The study profiled the T cell repertoires of hundreds of subjects by immunosequencing and related them to cytomegalovirus serostatus. A separate validation cohort of 100 to 150 different subjects was used in addition to the approximately 670-subject first cohort. To predict cytomegalovirus infection status, the study brought together high-throughput TCR immunosequencing, statistical association of individual TCRs with disease status, and machine learning. To study patterns of TCR occurrence, a later analysis re-analyzed previously published TCR beta repertoires from 666 donors and added high-resolution HLA genotyping. In the later analysis, no new phenotypic data were used to find candidate immune exposures; instead, reliance was placed on TCR beta sequences and their occurrence across donors. An earlier analysis of around 580 of the donors used high-throughput TCR beta sequencing to judge whether each TCR beta V gene segment behaved as functional or pseudogenic. Donor age, sex, ethnicity and CMV serostatus were compiled alongside the repertoire data. A later genetic analysis took genome-wide SNP genotypes for about 55% of the 666 donors and used that subset as a discovery cohort. All discovery cohort repertoires had been generated on a single sequencing platform. Class I and class II HLA loci were covered by the typing at four-digit resolution. Typing coverage varied by locus: 629-630 donors for A, B, C, DRB1 and DQB1; approximately 500 for DQA1; over 600 for DPA1; approximately 470 for DPB1. Because of strong linkage in the cohort, 5 or 6 DR-DQ haplotypes were treated as single units for association and clustering. Among some 410 genotyped donors of the cohort, an average of roughly 240,000 unique TCR beta nucleotide sequences were sequenced per donor, roughly 20% of them non-productive. Study-level results and caveats: For the cohort, immune exposure information was limited to CMV serostatus. Most TCR sequences were seen in very few donors, while some public TCRs were found in many individuals. The presence/absence analyses assumed that sequencing depth was roughly uniform across donors, and that assumption may not be true. A later genetic analysis reported fewer N-insertions in productive TCRs among donors in an Asian-associated ancestry cluster than the roughly 670-donor mean. The study listed approximately 160 TCR beta chains as associated with cytomegalovirus. When HLA alleles, especially DR and DQ, strongly co-occurred, TCR associations were difficult to assign to individual alleles. In a later genetic analysis, a missense DCLRE1C variant was associated with V-gene and J-gene trimming of TCR beta chains, and the association was replicated in an independent cohort. In an earlier analysis of some 540 of the donors, most TCR beta V segments appeared in productive rearrangements about 87% or about 30% of the time, broadly matching IMGT annotations. Because some donors lacked HLA typing at each locus, the association tests relied only on the typed subset. Compared with equally common non-associated chains, HLA-associated TCR beta chains in a later analysis were more clonally expanded and had lower generation probabilities. A later analysis found that TCR association rates varied across HLA loci, with DRB1 alleles showing the most associated TCRs and HLA-C alleles the fewest. A further reported finding was that TCR beta sequences accurately predicted the HLA-A and HLA-B alleles for most subjects in the first cohort. The classifier was reported to diagnose cytomegalovirus status with high specificity and sensitivity in both the original cohort and the validation cohort. The earlier analysis of about 600 of the donors excluded around 17 rarely observed V segments, including chromosome 9 orphons, because counts were too low. The authors suggested that the approach could potentially be extended to other disease states and immunological phenotypes. Linkage disequilibrium might explain the correlated functional status among segregating V segments, but an unknown experimental factor could not be excluded. At a false discovery rate of 0.05, a later analysis linked 16,000 or so TCR beta sequences to specific HLA alleles. In a later analysis, several top co-occurrence clusters were reported to appear linked to parvovirus B19, influenza, CMV and Epstein-Barr virus. Only TCR beta chains were sequenced in this cohort, and the absence of alpha or paired-chain data limited detectable features. Because the 87-base-pair reads could not distinguish some IMGT-functional V segments, including TRBV6-2 and TRBV6-3, those segments were excluded. In a later analysis, most CMV-associated TCR beta chains were found to appear HLA-restricted, with HLA associations seemingly driven largely by CMV exposure. The sequencing pipeline was judged likely to have produced a cluster of highly shared sequence variants as a technical artifact. A few of the identified cytomegalovirus-associated TCR beta chains were confirmed in vitro to be specific for cytomegalovirus antigens.

To prepare the library, the immunoSEQ multiplex PCR assay was applied. For the multiplex PCR, a mixture combining 60 forward primers for TCR Vbeta segments and 13 reverse primers for TCR Jbeta segments was used. The CDR3 region of rearranged TCR beta genes was amplified from genomic DNA by a multiplex PCR assay. The amplified TCR beta libraries were sequenced on the Illumina HiSeq System as 87-base-pair reads. In the authors' own workflow: In a later analysis, around 80 million unique TCR beta chains were counted across the 650 to 700 repertoires, and some 10 million of these chains were shared by at least two donors. Raw reads were error-corrected and collapsed into unique sequences by a nearest-neighbor algorithm in which closely related sequences were merged to remove PCR and sequencing errors. Alignment of CDR3 sequences to IMGT reference sequences was used to assign V, D and J gene segments. For a sequence to be retained, a match of at least six nucleotides to both a V gene segment and a J gene segment was required. A rearrangement counted as productive if the CDR3 had no stop codons and remained in frame with V and J, and every other rearrangement counted as non-productive. CDR3 was defined according to IMGT convention as the region running from the second conserved V-encoded cysteine to the conserved J-encoded phenylalanine. In an earlier analysis of around 640 of the donors, sequences lacking an unambiguous match to a single V gene segment were excluded. An earlier analysis of about 600 of the donors called V segments functional above 56.7% productive rearrangements and segregating when the between-donor standard deviation exceeded 5%. To diagnose cytomegalovirus status from the catalog of TCR beta chain sequences, a statistical classification framework was built. In a later analysis, V and J genes were assigned by comparing TCR nucleotide sequences against IMGT/GENE-DB human TR gene sequences. The TCRdist pipeline was used in a later analysis to assign CDR3 sequences and most-parsimonious VDJ recombination scenarios. In a later analysis, each TCR beta chain was defined by its CDR3 amino acid sequence together with its V-gene family, and reads without a unique V-gene family were excluded. A later analysis removed 550 to 650 highly shared, low-generation-probability nucleotide sequences to deal with suspected cross-contamination and a sequencing artifact. A later analysis calculated a clonal expansion index for each public chain from normalized within-repertoire ranks of inferred template counts. A later analysis computed generation probabilities with a VDJ recombination model fitted to out-of-frame rearrangements, and checked the results against IGoR. In a later analysis, TCR-TCR, TCR-HLA and TCR-CMV co-occurrence was scored with hypergeometric tests, and a repertoire-size bias correction was applied to TCR pairs. To estimate false discovery rates, a later analysis permuted the HLA or CMV assignments 20 times. In a later analysis, co-occurring TCRs were grouped with DBSCAN, and TCRdist sequence similarity was added when clustering was performed within HLA-allele-positive subsets. Repertoires with fewer than 30,000 or more than 120,000 public chains, plus five repertoires with anomalous nucleotide sharing, were excluded from co-occurrence clustering. Here the immuneACCESS table is served through TCRdb, limited to in-frame sequences with V and J called. Missing clones are a known gap in these copies; in checked studies unresolved V genes cover under half, and the rest lacks a known reason. The DNA was the basis for D and trimming; V, J and clone size are from that table. The sample table lists approximately 120,000 clones, roughly 75% of them with a count of one. 1% to 1.5% of the sample comes from the top ten.

The cohort comprised more than 550 healthy bone marrow donors. At the time of sampling, all cohort members were nominally healthy, though unrecorded immune exposures were likely present. The donor was CMV seronegative and belonged to the group of 352 seronegative cohort members. A peripheral blood sample was provided by each donor, and peripheral blood mononuclear cells were used for TCR beta sequencing. The Qiagen DNeasy Blood Extraction Kit was used to extract genomic DNA from the blood cell samples. From cysteine to phenylalanine, the CDR3 is 18 amino acids long. Only the CDR3 DNA is retained, 54 bases long and in frame from the first base. Trimming at the junction amounts to 5 bases on V and 0 bases on J, and the germline ends lie 21 bases apart. CDR1 LNHDA and CDR2 SQIVND are derived from the germline V gene (reference sequence). With regard to this clone: The antigen it binds to is not known. No base-level quality is on record; no much larger clone is a single base apart.

The TCR sequence derives from a female donor in good health and CMV-seronegative. The V and J segments used are TRBV19 and TRBJ2-3; TRBD1 could be the D gene, as 5 bases match. The source material was PBMCs. Here is the DNA: TGTGCCAGTAGTGGGTCAGGGATTTGGGCCCCGAGCACAGATACGCAGTATTTT. Its translation is CASSGSGIWAPSTDTQYF.